The 9 T cell receptor beta chains listed next were all sequenced from one sample in a study of cytomegalovirus exposure and HLA in healthy donors. In the PCR, 60 Vbeta and 13 Jbeta primers were used. TCRdb keeps only in-frame clones here, not all; method: immunoSEQ multiplex PCR. The sample includes roughly 130,000 clones, around three quarters of them seen just once. The sample comprised PBMCs. The receptors originated from a male donor in good health and CMV-seronegative.

V gene TRBV30 combines with J gene TRBJ2-5; 7 bases match TRBD2. V shed 0 bases and J 5 bases; nucleotides not matched to a gene: 9. CDR1 is GTSNPN and CDR2 is SVGIG in the germline V gene (reference sequence). The CDR3 totals 15 residues. Here the CDR3 reads CAWSVSGGSSETQYF. For the CDR3, the DNA is TGTGCCTGGAGTGTAAGTGGCGGGAGTTCGGAGACCCAGTACTTC.

This chain uses TRBV5-1 with TRBJ1-5, with D perhaps TRBD1 (6 bases). V dropped 4 bases and J dropped 9 bases, with 14 bases sitting between them. CDR1 is SGHRS, CDR2 YFSETQ, per germline. The CDR3 runs to 13 residues. Written as DNA, the CDR3 is TGCGCCAGCAGCGAGACAGGATCAGGGCCCCAGCATTTT. This gives the protein CASSETGSGPQHF.

This clone was detected only once. V and J are TRBV12-5 and TRBJ2-3; D possibly corresponds to TRBD1 (5 bases). Trimming took 8 bases from V and 6 from J, leaving 12 bases between them. In germline, CDR1 is LGHNT, CDR2 FRNRAP. This CDR3 is 12 amino acids long. CDR3 in DNA: TGTGCTAGTTGGGCGGCAGGGGATACGCAGTATTTT. This encodes CASWAAGDTQYF.

The chain uses TRBV28 and TRBJ2-7, with D unclear. The V end lost 5 bases, the J end lost 2 bases, and 7 bases lay between the germline ends. Per germline, CDR1 MDHEN and CDR2 SYDVKM. CDR3 length equals 12 residues. CDR3 nucleotides: TGTGCCAGCAGTGCAGGTCCCTACGAGCAGTACTTC. This codes for CASSAGPYEQYF. Drawing the rest from reference TRBV28 and TRBJ2-7, the complete variable domain is DVKVTQSSRYLVKRTGEKVFLECVQDMDHENMFWYRQDPGLGLRLIYFSYDVKMKEKGDIPEGYSVSREKKERFSLILESASTNQTSMYLCASSAGPYEQYFGPGTRLTVT.

The chain uses TRBV7-9 and TRBJ2-7, with D unresolved. Trimming pared 5 bases from V and 2 bases from J, leaving 10 bases between. The CDR3 is 13 residues long. CDR1 and CDR2 from the germline V gene are SEHNR and FQNEAQ (reference sequence). CDR3 in amino acids: CASSPTNPYEQYF. The CDR3 DNA follows: TGTGCCAGCAGCCCCACTAACCCCTACGAGCAGTACTTC.

As to this clone: Its ends do not fully match the called genes, so a read error is possible. The chain recombines TRBV19 with TRBJ2-5, with TRBD2 identical over 8 bases. The DNA end is more similar to TRBJ2-7, so the J call may be wrong. The CDR3 length is 14 residues. Germline V gene data show CDR1 as LNHDA and CDR2 as SQIVND (reference sequence). In nucleotides, the CDR3 is TGTGCCAGCAGTAAGGCGGGGGGATCCTCCGAGCAGTACTTC. Translation gives CASSKAGGSSEQYF.

A word on this clone: A junction boundary mismatches the germline segment, possibly from a read error. The same CDR3 also results from other DNA sequences found in this sample. The chain is built from TRBV7-9 and TRBJ2-7; D is uncertain. This CDR3 region has 12 residues. Germline V CDR1 and CDR2: SEHNR, FQNEAQ (reference sequence). The CDR3 DNA is TGTTCCAGCAGCTCCAGCTCCTACGAGCAGTACTTC. Translation gives CSSSSSSYEQYF.

The chain links TRBV2 to TRBJ1-1; D is uncertain. Trimming took off 2 bases at V and 0 bases at J, with 7 bases between the two ends. This CDR3 has 14 amino acids. Germline CDR1 and CDR2: SNHLY and FYNNEI. Here the CDR3 reads CASSELQMNTEAFF. In nucleotides, the CDR3 is TGTGCCAGCAGTGAACTACAGATGAACACTGAAGCTTTCTTT.

The gene calls are TRBV19 and TRBJ1-2; possibly TRBD1 for D (5 bases). Trimming removed 3 bases at V and 2 bases at J, with 13 bases between. CDR3 size: 15 residues. Germline CDR1 and CDR2: LNHDA and SQIVND (reference sequence). The DNA for the CDR3 is TGTGCCAGTAGTATGACAGCCTATCGGAACTATGGCTACACCTTC. As protein: CASSMTAYRNYGYTF.